The T cell receptor beta chain under discussion was sequenced for a study of Ad26.COV2.S vaccination and SARS-CoV-2 variants. Germline CDR1 and CDR2: SGDLS and YYNGEE. The CDR3 runs to 16 residues. J lost 5 bases, V lost 1 base, and 4 bases had no gene match. This clone was seen only a few times. Its antigen is not identified. Clones were sequenced by immunoSEQ multiplex PCR, and TCRdb holds only the in-frame ones, with some missing. The table has fewer than 50,000 clones, roughly 80% seen once. Study results and limitations: Vaccinees showed greater spike-specific TCR breadth than placebo recipients. Overall T cell responses may have been underestimated by the analyses of TCR breadth and depth. The authors reported substantial breadth in spike-specific CD8+ and CD4+ T cell responses after vaccination. Across vaccine and placebo recipients, the breadth of non-spike TCRs was similar.

The sequencing here drew on peripheral blood, taken after recovery from COVID-19. The rearrangement joins TRBV9 to TRBJ2-2, with TRBD1 matching over 11 bases. The TCR was taken from a human donor who had recovered from COVID-19. CDR3 DNA: TGTGCCAGCAGCGTACCCCGGGACAGGGGGACCGGGGAGCTGTTTTTT. Translation: CASSVPRDRGTGELFF.